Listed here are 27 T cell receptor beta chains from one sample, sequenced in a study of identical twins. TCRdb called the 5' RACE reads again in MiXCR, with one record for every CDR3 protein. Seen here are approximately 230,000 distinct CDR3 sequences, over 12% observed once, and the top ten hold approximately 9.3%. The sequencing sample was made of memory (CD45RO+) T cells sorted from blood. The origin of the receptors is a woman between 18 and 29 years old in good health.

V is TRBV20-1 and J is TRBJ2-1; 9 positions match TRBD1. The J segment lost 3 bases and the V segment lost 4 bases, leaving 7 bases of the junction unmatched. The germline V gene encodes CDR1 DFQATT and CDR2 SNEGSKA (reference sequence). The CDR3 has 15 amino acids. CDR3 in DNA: TGCAGTGCTATACTGGGACAGGGATACTACAATGAGCAGTTCTTC. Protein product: CSAILGQGYYNEQFF.

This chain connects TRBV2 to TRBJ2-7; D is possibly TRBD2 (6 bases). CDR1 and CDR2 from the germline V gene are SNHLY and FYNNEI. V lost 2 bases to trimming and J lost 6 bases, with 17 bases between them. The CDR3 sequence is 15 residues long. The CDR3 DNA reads TGTGCCAGCAGTGAAAGTAGTTGGGGGGAACGCGAGCAGTACTTC. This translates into CASSESSWGEREQYF.

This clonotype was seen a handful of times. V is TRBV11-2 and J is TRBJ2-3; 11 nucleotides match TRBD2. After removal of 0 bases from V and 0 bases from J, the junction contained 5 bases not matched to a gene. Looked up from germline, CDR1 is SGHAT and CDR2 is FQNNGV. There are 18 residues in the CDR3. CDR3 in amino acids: CASSLDSRTSGSTDTQYF. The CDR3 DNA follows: TGTGCCAGCAGCTTAGATAGCAGGACTAGCGGGAGCACAGATACGCAGTATTTT.

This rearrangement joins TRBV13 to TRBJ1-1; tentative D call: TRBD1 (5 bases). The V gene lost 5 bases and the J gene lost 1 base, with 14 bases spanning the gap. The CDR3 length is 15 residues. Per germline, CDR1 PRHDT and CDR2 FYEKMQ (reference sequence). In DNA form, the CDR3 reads TGTGCCAGCAGCCTAATGACAGTTCGGAACACTGAAGCTTTCTTT. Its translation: CASSLMTVRNTEAFF.

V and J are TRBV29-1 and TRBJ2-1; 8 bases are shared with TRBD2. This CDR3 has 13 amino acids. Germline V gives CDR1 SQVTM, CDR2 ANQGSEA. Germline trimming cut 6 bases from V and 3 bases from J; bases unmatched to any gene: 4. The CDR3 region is CSVSSGSYNEQFF. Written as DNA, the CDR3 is TGCAGCGTCTCGAGCGGGAGCTACAATGAGCAGTTCTTC.

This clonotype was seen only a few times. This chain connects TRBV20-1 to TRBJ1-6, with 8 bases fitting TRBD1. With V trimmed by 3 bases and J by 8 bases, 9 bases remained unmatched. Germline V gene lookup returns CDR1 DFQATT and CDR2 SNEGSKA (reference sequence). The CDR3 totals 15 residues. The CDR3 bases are TGCAGTGCTAGGGGTATCCAGGGGGCTTATTCACCCCTCCACTTT. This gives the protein CSARGIQGAYSPLHF.

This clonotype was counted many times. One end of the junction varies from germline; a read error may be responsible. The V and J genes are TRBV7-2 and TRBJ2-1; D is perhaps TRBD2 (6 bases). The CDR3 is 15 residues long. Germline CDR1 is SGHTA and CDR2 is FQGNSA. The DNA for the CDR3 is TGTGCCAGCAGTTTAGCGGAAAGCTCCTACAATGAGCAGTTCTTC. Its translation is CASSLAESSYNEQFF.

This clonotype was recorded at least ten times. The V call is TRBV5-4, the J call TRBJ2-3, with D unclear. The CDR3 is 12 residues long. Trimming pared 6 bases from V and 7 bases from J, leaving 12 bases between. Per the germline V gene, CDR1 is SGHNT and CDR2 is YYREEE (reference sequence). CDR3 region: CASNENRNTQYF. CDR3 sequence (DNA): TGTGCCAGCAACGAAAACAGAAATACGCAGTATTTT. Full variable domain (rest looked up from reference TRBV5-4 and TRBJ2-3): ETGVTQSPTHLIKTRGQQVTLRCSSQSGHNTVSWYQQALGQGPQFIFQYYREEENGRGNFPPRFSGLQFPNYSSELNVNALELDDSALYLCASNENRNTQYFGPGTRLTVL.

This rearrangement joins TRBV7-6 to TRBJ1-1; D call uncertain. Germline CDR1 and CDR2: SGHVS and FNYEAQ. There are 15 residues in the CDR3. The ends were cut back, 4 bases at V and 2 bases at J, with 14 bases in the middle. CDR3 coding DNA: TGTGCCAGCAGCTCTTCCCGGGGTGCTAACACTGAAGCTTTCTTT. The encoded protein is CASSSSRGANTEAFF.

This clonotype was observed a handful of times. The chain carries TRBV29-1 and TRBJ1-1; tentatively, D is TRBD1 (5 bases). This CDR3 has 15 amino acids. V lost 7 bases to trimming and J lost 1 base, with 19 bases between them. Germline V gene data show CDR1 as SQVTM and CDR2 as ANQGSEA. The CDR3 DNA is TGCAGCGCAAGTCGGGGGTCCATAGGGAACACTGAAGCTTTCTTT. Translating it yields CSASRGSIGNTEAFF.

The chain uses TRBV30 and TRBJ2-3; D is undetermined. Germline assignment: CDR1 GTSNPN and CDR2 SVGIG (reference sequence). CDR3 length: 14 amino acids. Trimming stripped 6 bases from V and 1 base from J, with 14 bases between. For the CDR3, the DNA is TGTGCCTGCGTCGACCGTGGGGGCACAGATACGCAGTATTTT. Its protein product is CACVDRGGTDTQYF.

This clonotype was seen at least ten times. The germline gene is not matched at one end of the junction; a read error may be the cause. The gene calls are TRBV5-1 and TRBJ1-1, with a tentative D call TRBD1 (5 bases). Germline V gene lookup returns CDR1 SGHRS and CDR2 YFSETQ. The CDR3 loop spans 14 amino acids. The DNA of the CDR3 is TGTGCCAGTAGCCTGGGGCAGCAGAACACTGAAGCTTTCTTT. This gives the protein CASSLGQQNTEAFF.

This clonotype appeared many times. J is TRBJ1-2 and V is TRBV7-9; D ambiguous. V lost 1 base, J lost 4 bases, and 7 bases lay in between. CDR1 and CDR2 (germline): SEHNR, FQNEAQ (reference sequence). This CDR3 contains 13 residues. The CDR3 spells CASSLGVGYGYTF. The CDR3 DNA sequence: TGTGCCAGCAGCTTAGGGGTTGGCTATGGCTACACCTTC. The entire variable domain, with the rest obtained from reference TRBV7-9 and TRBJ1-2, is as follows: DTGVSQNPRHKITKRGQNVTFRCDPISEHNRLYWYRQTLGQGPEFLTYFQNEAQLEKSRLLSDRFSAERPKGSFSTLEIQRTEQGDSAMYLCASSLGVGYGYTFGSGTRLTVV.

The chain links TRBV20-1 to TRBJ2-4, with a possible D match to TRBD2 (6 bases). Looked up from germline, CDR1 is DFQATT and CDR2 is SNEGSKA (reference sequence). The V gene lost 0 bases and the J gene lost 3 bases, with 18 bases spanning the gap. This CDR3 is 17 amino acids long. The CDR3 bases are TGCAGTGCTAGAGATCCCGGGACTCTAAGGGGCAAAAACATTCAGTACTTC. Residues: CSARDPGTLRGKNIQYF.

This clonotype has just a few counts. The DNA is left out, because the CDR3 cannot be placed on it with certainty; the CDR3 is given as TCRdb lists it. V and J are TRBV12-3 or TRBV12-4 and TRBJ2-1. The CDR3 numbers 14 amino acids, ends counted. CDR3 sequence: CASSSSSSYNEQFF.

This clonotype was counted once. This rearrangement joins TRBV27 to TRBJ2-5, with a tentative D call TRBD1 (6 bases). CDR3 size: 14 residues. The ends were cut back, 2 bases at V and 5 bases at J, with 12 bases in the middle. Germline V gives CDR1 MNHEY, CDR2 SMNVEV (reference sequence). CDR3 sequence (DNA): TGTGCCAGCAGTTTAATGGGGGCGAGGGAGACCCAGTACTTC. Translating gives CASSLMGARETQYF.

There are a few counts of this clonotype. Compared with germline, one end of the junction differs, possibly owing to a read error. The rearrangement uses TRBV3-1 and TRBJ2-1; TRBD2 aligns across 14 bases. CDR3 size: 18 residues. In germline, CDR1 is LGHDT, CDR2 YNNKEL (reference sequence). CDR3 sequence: CACSPLGLAGGNYNEQFF. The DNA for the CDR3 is TGTGCCTGCAGCCCCCTCGGACTAGCGGGGGGAAACTACAATGAGCAGTTCTTC.

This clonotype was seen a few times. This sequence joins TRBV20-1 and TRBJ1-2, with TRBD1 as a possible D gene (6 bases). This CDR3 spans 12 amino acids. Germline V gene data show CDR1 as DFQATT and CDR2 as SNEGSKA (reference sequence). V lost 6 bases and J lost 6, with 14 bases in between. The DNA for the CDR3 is TGCAGTGCCGTCCCGGGACAACATGGCTACACCTTC. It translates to CSAVPGQHGYTF.

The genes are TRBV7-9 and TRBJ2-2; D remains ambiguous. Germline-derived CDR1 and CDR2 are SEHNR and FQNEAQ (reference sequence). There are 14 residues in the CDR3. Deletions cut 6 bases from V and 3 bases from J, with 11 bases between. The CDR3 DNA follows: TGTGCCAGCAGTCATAACAGAGACACCGGGGAGCTGTTTTTT. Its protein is CASSHNRDTGELFF.

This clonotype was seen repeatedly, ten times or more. The CDR3 is CASSSDKAYEQYF. The CDR3 bases are TGTGCCAGCAGTAGCGACAAAGCCTACGAGCAGTACTTC. The chain links TRBV12-3 or TRBV12-4 to TRBJ2-7, with D uncertain. The V and J ends lost 5 bases and 2 bases respectively, with 10 bases between them. The CDR3 runs 13 residues.

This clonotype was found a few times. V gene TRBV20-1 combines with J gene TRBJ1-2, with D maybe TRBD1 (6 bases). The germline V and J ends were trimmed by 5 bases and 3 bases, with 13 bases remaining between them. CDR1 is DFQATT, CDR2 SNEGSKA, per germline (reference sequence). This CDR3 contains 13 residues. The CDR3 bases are TGCAGTGCTGGGGACGGACAGCACTATGGCTACACCTTC. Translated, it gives CSAGDGQHYGYTF.

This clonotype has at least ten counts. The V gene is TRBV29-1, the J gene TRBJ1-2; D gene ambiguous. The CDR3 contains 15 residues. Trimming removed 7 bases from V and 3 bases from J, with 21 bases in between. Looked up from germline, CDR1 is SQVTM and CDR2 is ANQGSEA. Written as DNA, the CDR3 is TGCAGCGCCGGAGGGAACGGCGAGTCCGACTATGGCTACACCTTC. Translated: CSAGGNGESDYGYTF.

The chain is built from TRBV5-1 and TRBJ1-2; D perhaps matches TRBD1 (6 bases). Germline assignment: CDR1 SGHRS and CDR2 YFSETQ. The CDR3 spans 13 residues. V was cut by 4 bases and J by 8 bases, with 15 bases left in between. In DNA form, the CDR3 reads TGCGCCAGCAGCCCATCAGGGGAAGGCGGCTACACCTTC. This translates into CASSPSGEGGYTF.

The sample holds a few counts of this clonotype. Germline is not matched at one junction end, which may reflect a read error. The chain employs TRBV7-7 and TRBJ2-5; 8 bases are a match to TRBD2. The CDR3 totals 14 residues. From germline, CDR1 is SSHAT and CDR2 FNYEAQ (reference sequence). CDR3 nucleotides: TGTGCTAGCAGCAGGCGGGCGGGGGGAGAGACCCAGTACTTC. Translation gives CASSRRAGGETQYF.

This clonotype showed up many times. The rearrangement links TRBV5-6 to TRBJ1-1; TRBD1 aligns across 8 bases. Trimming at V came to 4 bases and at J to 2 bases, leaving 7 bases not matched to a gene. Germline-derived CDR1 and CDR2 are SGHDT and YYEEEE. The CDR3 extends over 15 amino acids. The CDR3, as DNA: TGTGCCAGCAGCGCCTACAGGGGGGGAAACACTGAAGCTTTCTTT. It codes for CASSAYRGGNTEAFF.

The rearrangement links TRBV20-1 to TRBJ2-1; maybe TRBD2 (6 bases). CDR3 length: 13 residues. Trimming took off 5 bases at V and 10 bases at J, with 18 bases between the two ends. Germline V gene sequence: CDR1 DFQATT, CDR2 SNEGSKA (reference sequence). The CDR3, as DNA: TGCAGTGCTGGCCGTCCTCTAGCGCAAGAGCAGTTCTTC. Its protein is CSAGRPLAQEQFF.

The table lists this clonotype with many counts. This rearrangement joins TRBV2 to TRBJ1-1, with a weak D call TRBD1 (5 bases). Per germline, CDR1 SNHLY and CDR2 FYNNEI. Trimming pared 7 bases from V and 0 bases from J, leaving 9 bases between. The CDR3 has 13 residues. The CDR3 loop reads CASKGLMNTEAFF. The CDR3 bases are TGTGCCAGCAAGGGACTCATGAACACTGAAGCTTTCTTT.